This T cell receptor beta chain stems from a study of T cell repertoires in cytomegalovirus infection. Across the study: HLA-B-restricted CMV epitopes that are well studied were used alongside recently identified HLA-C-restricted ones.

Whole-study results and caveats: Cumulative frequency (of public TCR beta family members) identified carriers of CMV plus the relevant HLA.

The CDR3 contains 15 residues. In germline, CDR1 is MNHEY, CDR2 SVGEGT. Trimming at V came to 11 bases and at J to 1 base, leaving 6 bases not matched to a gene. This clonotype appeared once. Its antigen remains unknown. TCRdb independently ran MiXCR on the reads; one entry per CDR3 protein. The table has roughly 860,000 distinct CDR3 sequences, about 33% seen once. The TCR originated in a human donor in good health (CMV status not recorded). Some clones in this sample may be carry-over from other donors' samples. The chain carries TRBV6-2 or TRBV6-3 and TRBJ2-6; 9 nucleotides line up with TRBD2. The sample was cultured CD8+ T cells from PBMCs, taken from culture after CMV antigen stimulation. The CDR3 is CAVKRGASGANVLTF. Here the CDR3 DNA reads TGTGCCGTCAAGCGGGGGGCGTCTGGGGCCAACGTCCTGACTTTC.